The clone carrying this T cell receptor (beta chain) was seen ten or more times. A single record per CDR3 protein comes from TCRdb applying MiXCR to the 5' RACE reads. The table shows 200,000 to 250,000 distinct CDR3 sequences, with 6.5% occurring only once. This record belongs to a study of identical twins. This CDR3 is built from 12 residues. The V gene's germline CDR1 is SQVTM and CDR2 ANQGSEA. V lost 1 base to trimming and J lost 1 base, with 4 bases between them. These records were also assigned to another study, of T cells expressing NK-cell markers. That report adds: One of the eight sequenced donors was seronegative, whereas the other seven were HCMV-seropositive.

This sequence joins TRBV29-1 and TRBJ1-1, with unresolved D. This receptor was taken from a woman under 30 in good health. The material sequenced was CD8+ T cells sorted from blood. The CDR3 DNA follows: TGCAGCGTTGAAGGCCCGAACACTGAAGCTTTCTTT. Its protein is CSVEGPNTEAFF.